The present TCR beta chain was sequenced within a study of shared clonotypes between healthy human individuals. Turning to the study itself: CD8 memory received one plate per donor, CD8 naive two, CD4 memory three and CD4 naive three.

TCRdb's copy holds only in-frame clones and misses some; the assay was immunoSEQ multiplex PCR. The sample records 550,000 to 650,000 clones, 90% to 97% being singletons. The naive CD8 population came from CD45RO-negative cells selected for CCR7, without terminally differentiated effector memory CD45RA+ cells. In its sample, this clone was seen once. Germline V CDR1 and CDR2: PRHDT, FYEKMQ (reference sequence). The V and J ends lost 8 bases and 2 bases, in that order; junction bases with no gene match: 5. This CDR3 has 14 residues. The chain is built from TRBV13 and TRBJ2-3; 9 bases are shared with TRBD2. This clonotype originated in a woman aged 25-40 years in good health. Sequenced material: naive CD8+ T cells sorted from blood. The CDR3 here is CASLAGGITDTQYF. The CDR3 region has the DNA TGTGCCAGCCTGGCGGGAGGGATCACAGATACGCAGTATTTT.